Each of the 13 T cell receptor beta chains below was sequenced from the same sample in a study of shared clonotypes between healthy human individuals. Measured with immunoSEQ multiplex PCR; TCRdb has only the in-frame clones, and not every one. The sample lists about 470,000 clones, 70% to 80% seen once, with about 13% in the top ten. Sequenced: PBMCs. These receptors all come from a woman between 35 and 50 years old in good health. Some clones in this sample may be carry-over from other donors' samples.

Concerning this clone: Other DNA sequences in the same sample also yield this CDR3. The chain carries TRBV2 and TRBJ2-5; D gene unclear. Germline loops: CDR1 SNHLY, CDR2 FYNNEI. The CDR3 extends over 11 amino acids. V lost 8 bases and J lost 5, with 9 bases in between. The CDR3 here is CASESWETQYF. CDR3 in DNA: TGTGCCAGCGAGTCGTGGGAGACCCAGTACTTC.

Regarding this clone: A far larger clone is a single base away, which makes a read error likely. The sample contains more than one DNA sequence encoding this CDR3. CDR3 loop: CASSPRGGNSGNTIYF. For the CDR3, the DNA is TGTGCCAGCAGCCCCCGGGGGGGGAACTCTGGAAACACCATATATTTT. The gene calls are TRBV7-2 and TRBJ1-3; TRBD1 might be the D (5 bases). CDR1 SGHTA and CDR2 FQGNSA come from the germline V gene. The CDR3 spans 16 residues. V dropped 5 bases and J dropped 0 bases, with 14 bases sitting between them.

This clone showed up just a few times. The genes are TRBV4-3 and TRBJ2-3; D not certain. Trimming removed 0 bases at V and 11 bases at J, with 12 bases between. CDR1 is LGHNA and CDR2 is YSLEER in the germline V gene. The CDR3 runs to 13 residues. As DNA, the CDR3 is TGCGCCAGCAGCCAAGATTTTGAGGTTGGGCAGTATTTT. Amino acid sequence: CASSQDFEVGQYF.

The rearrangement links TRBV4-2 to TRBJ1-2; D call uncertain. Germline CDR1 is LGHNA and CDR2 is YNFKEQ. The CDR3 loop spans 13 amino acids. V shed 7 bases and J shed 0 bases, with 9 bases lying between them. CDR3 in DNA: TGTGCCAGCAAGGCCGTTACTAACTATGGCTACACCTTC. Translated: CASKAVTNYGYTF.

This clone has just a few counts. This chain uses TRBV5-1 with TRBJ2-5; D uncertain. V dropped 2 bases and J dropped 2 bases, with 7 bases sitting between them. CDR1 is SGHRS and CDR2 is YFSETQ in the germline V gene. This CDR3 has 13 residues. As DNA, the CDR3 is TGCGCCAGCAGCTTAAATGTGCAAGAGACCCAGTACTTC. Translated, it gives CASSLNVQETQYF.

The rearrangement joins TRBV7-9 to TRBJ2-1, with unresolved D. Germline V gene sequence: CDR1 SEHNR, CDR2 FQNEAQ (reference sequence). V lost 5 bases, J lost 8 bases, and 7 bases lay in between. This CDR3 contains 11 residues. CDR3 sequence: CASSRSDEQFF. CDR3 nucleotides: TGTGCCAGCAGCCGCTCGGATGAGCAGTTCTTC.

The chain couples TRBV2 to TRBJ2-1, with D possibly TRBD2 on 5 matching bases. Trimming took off 4 bases at V and 7 bases at J, with 11 bases between the two ends. The CDR3 length is 13 residues. The germline gives CDR1 SNHLY, CDR2 FYNNEI. CDR3 loop: CASSGASWNEQFF. The DNA for the CDR3 is TGTGCCAGCAGTGGGGCTAGCTGGAATGAGCAGTTCTTC.

The chain has TRBV30 and TRBJ2-5, with a possible D match to TRBD2 (6 bases). The CDR3 loop spans 16 amino acids. Per the germline V gene, CDR1 is GTSNPN and CDR2 is SVGIG (reference sequence). Trimming shortened V by 0 bases and J by 5 bases, and 19 bases separated the two germline ends. CDR3 DNA: TGTGCCTGGAGTGTAAGATGGAGGGCCCGATCCGAGACCCAGTACTTC. This codes for CAWSVRWRARSETQYF.

The J gene is TRBJ2-3, the V gene TRBV6-5; 7 nucleotides match TRBD2. CDR1 MNHEY and CDR2 SVGAGI come from the germline V gene. The CDR3 is 15 residues long. V was clipped by 5 bases and J by 0 bases; unmatched bases: 5. The CDR3 DNA sequence: TGTGCCAGCAGTCCACTAGCGACTAGCACAGATACGCAGTATTTT. Its translation: CASSPLATSTDTQYF.

This sequence joins TRBV27 and TRBJ2-1; 9 bases are shared with TRBD2. The CDR3 has 17 residues. The germline gives CDR1 MNHEY, CDR2 SMNVEV (reference sequence). J gave up 7 bases and V 6 bases, and 16 bases lay outside the gene matches. The CDR3 DNA follows: TGTGCCAGCAGCCTCCCGGGGATTAGCGGGAGAGCGAATGAGCAGTTCTTC. Translation: CASSLPGISGRANEQFF.

This clone was picked up one time. The chain is built from TRBV9 and TRBJ2-7; 11 nucleotides agree with TRBD2. With 0 bases clipped from V and 4 bases from J, the junction kept 9 bases outside the gene matches. Germline CDR1 SGDLS, CDR2 YYNGEE. The CDR3 sequence is 17 residues long. CDR3 DNA sequence: TGTGCCAGCAGCGTAGGACTAGCGGGATCGGGAGGGTACGAGCAGTACTTC. This sequence encodes CASSVGLAGSGGYEQYF.

The V call is TRBV18, the J call TRBJ2-5; D possibly matches TRBD1 or TRBD2 (5 bases each). Trimming left V 0 bases short and J 5 bases short, with 7 bases between. From germline, CDR1 is KGHSH and CDR2 LQKENI. This CDR3 has 13 amino acids. The CDR3 sequence is CASSPPGDETQYF. The CDR3 nucleotides read TGTGCCAGCTCACCACCCGGGGACGAGACCCAGTACTTC.

This chain uses TRBV10-2 with TRBJ2-7; D may correspond to TRBD1 or TRBD2 (5 bases each). Trimming removed 4 bases at V and 6 bases at J, with 13 bases between. From germline, CDR1 is WSHSY and CDR2 SAAADI. The CDR3 sequence is 13 residues long. The CDR3 sequence: CASSVGRGVEQYF. The DNA of the CDR3 is TGCGCCAGCAGTGTAGGCCGAGGGGTCGAGCAGTACTTC.